Each of the 4 T cell receptor beta chains below was sequenced from the same sample in a study of radiation and T cells in renal cell carcinoma. The time point was: blood 2 weeks post-SBRT. Specified treatment: 15 Gy SBRT to primary tumor, nephrectomy 4 weeks later. Measured with immunoSEQ multiplex PCR; TCRdb has only the in-frame clones, and not every one. Of about 150,000 clones listed, over 80% are singletons. Source: blood, taken from a patient whose treatment included radiotherapy and nephrectomy. These TCRs come from a woman in her forties or fifties with renal cell carcinoma.

The V call is TRBV9, the J call TRBJ2-2; TRBD2 agrees at 10 bases. Germline values: CDR1 SGDLS, CDR2 YYNGEE. The CDR3 is 16 amino acids. V lost 4 bases, J lost 5 bases, and 8 bases stayed unmatched. The CDR3 sequence is CASSRSGTSVTGELFF. CDR3 sequence (DNA): TGTGCCAGCAGCCGATCCGGGACTAGCGTTACCGGGGAGCTGTTTTTT. Drawing the rest from reference TRBV9 and TRBJ2-2, the complete variable domain is DSGVTQTPKHLITATGQRVTLRCSPRSGDLSVYWYQQSLDQGLQFLIQYYNGEERAKGNILERFSAQQFPDLHSELNLSSLELGDSALYFCASSRSGTSVTGELFFGEGSRLTVL.

This chain uses TRBV12-5 with TRBJ1-4; D may be TRBD1 (5 bases). The CDR3 runs 16 residues. From germline, CDR1 is LGHNT and CDR2 FRNRAP. V lost 3 bases to trimming and J lost 5 bases, with 16 bases between them. CDR3 residues: CASGFMERGWNEKLFF. CDR3 nucleotides: TGTGCTAGTGGTTTTATGGAAAGGGGTTGGAATGAAAAACTGTTTTTT.

This clone was recorded only once. This rearrangement joins TRBV28 to TRBJ1-5; D call uncertain. The CDR3 has 14 residues. V lost 1 base and J 0 bases, leaving 4 bases between the germline ends. Germline lookup yields CDR1 MDHEN and CDR2 SYDVKM. Here the CDR3 DNA reads TGTGCCAGCAGTTTATCGCGTAGCAATCAGCCCCAGCATTTT. This codes for CASSLSRSNQPQHF.

V is TRBV19 and J is TRBJ2-2, with 8 positions matching TRBD1. Germline V CDR1 and CDR2: LNHDA, SQIVND (reference sequence). Trimming removed 3 bases from V and 4 bases from J; junction bases left unmatched: 10. This CDR3 comprises 17 residues. The CDR3 region has the DNA TGTGCCAGTAGTATTCCTGGGGGGACAGGACCCACCGGGGAGCTGTTTTTT. The encoded protein is CASSIPGGTGPTGELFF.